A single sample gave rise to the 20 T cell receptor beta chains below, sequenced in a study of blood T cell repertoires in COVID-19. The table came from immunoSEQ multiplex PCR; TCRdb's copy has only in-frame clones and leaves some out. The sample lists some 150,000 clones, around four fifths occurring once. What was sequenced was peripheral blood. The receptors stem from a woman between 35 and 50 years old with active or convalescent COVID-19.

This clone appeared a single time. The V and J genes are TRBV27 and TRBJ2-7; 7 bases line up with TRBD2. The CDR3 covers 14 residues. The germline gives CDR1 MNHEY, CDR2 SMNVEV (reference sequence). V shed 6 bases and J 0 bases; nucleotides not matched to a gene: 5. CDR3 nucleotides: TGTGCCAGCAGACCTACGGGGGGCTCCTACGAGCAGTACTTC. As protein: CASRPTGGSYEQYF.

The rearrangement uses TRBV7-2 and TRBJ1-2, with no clear D. Deletions cut 5 bases from V and 6 bases from J, with 19 bases between. The CDR3 has 15 amino acids. Germline V gene data show CDR1 as SGHTA and CDR2 as FQGNSA. The CDR3 loop reads CASSPRGVRANGYTF. The CDR3 region has the DNA TGTGCCAGCAGCCCCCGAGGTGTGAGGGCGAATGGCTACACCTTC.

This chain joins TRBV6-1 and TRBJ1-2; D remains unclear. CDR1 is MNHNS and CDR2 is SASEGT in the germline V gene. This CDR3 contains 12 residues. Between the trimmed V and J ends, which lost 7 bases and 2 bases, there was a span of 8 bases. The CDR3 DNA reads TGTGCCAGCAAAGACTCCAACTATGGCTACACCTTC. This codes for CASKDSNYGYTF.

This chain uses TRBV9 with TRBJ1-2; D not certain. The CDR3 length is 14 residues. Per germline, CDR1 SGDLS and CDR2 YYNGEE. V lost 4 bases and J lost 0, with 10 bases in between. The CDR3 here is CASSSRGTNYGYTF. CDR3 DNA sequence: TGTGCCAGCAGCTCCCGAGGTACTAACTATGGCTACACCTTC.

This clone has at least ten counts. The V and J genes are TRBV6-5 and TRBJ1-5; possibly TRBD1 for D (6 bases). This CDR3 spans 15 amino acids. With 6 bases removed from V and 7 bases from J, the gap between germline ends came to 19 bases. Germline CDR1 reads MNHEY; CDR2 reads SVGAGI. In nucleotides, the CDR3 is TGTGCCAGCAGGGGCGCACAGGGATCATACCAGCCCCAGCATTTT. Its translation: CASRGAQGSYQPQHF.

The chain joins TRBV6-5 to TRBJ1-2; 7 bases line up with TRBD1. V shed 2 bases, J shed 3 bases, and the junction held 0 bases outside the gene matches. The CDR3 is 13 amino acids. Germline CDR1 and CDR2: MNHEY and SVGAGI. The CDR3 region is CASSYTGDYGYTF. As DNA, the CDR3 is TGTGCCAGCAGTTACACAGGGGACTATGGCTACACCTTC.

This chain links TRBV27 with TRBJ1-1; TRBD1 might be the D (6 bases). Trimming cost V 0 bases and J 0 bases, with 17 bases left between them. CDR3 length: 18 residues. Germline lookup yields CDR1 MNHEY and CDR2 SMNVEV (reference sequence). CDR3 region: CASSLSSLMGQLNTEAFF. The CDR3 nucleotides read TGTGCCAGCAGTTTATCGTCCCTCATGGGACAACTGAACACTGAAGCTTTCTTT.

The CDR3 loop reads CASGSPLAGGPNEQFF. CDR3 bases: TGTGCTAGTGGTTCCCCTTTAGCGGGAGGGCCCAATGAGCAGTTCTTC. The V and J genes are TRBV12-5 and TRBJ2-1, with 11 bases aligning to TRBD2. J lost 6 bases, V lost 4 bases, and 8 bases had no gene match. This CDR3 comprises 16 residues. Looked up from germline, CDR1 is LGHNT and CDR2 is FRNRAP.

The V call is TRBV27, the J call TRBJ1-2; TRBD1 might be the D (5 bases). The V gene's germline CDR1 is MNHEY and CDR2 SMNVEV (reference sequence). Trimming cost V 3 bases and J 6 bases, with 20 bases left between them. The CDR3 runs to 16 residues. The CDR3 reads CASSFRVRQGTHGYTF. CDR3 coding DNA: TGTGCCAGCAGTTTCCGGGTGAGGCAGGGTACCCATGGCTACACCTTC.

The J gene is TRBJ2-1, the V gene TRBV3-1 (or the pseudogene TRBV3-2); TRBD2 agrees at 11 bases. The CDR3 totals 20 residues. After removal of 1 base from V and 3 bases from J, the junction contained 14 bases not matched to a gene. Germline CDR1 LGHDT, CDR2 YNNKEL (reference sequence). The CDR3 DNA sequence: TGTGCCAGCAGCCAAGCGTCCCGGAGTAGCGGGGGGGCCAGCTACAATGAGCAGTTCTTC. Its translation is CASSQASRSSGGASYNEQFF.

The chain links TRBV5-1 to TRBJ1-1; 7 positions match TRBD1. After removal of 1 base from V and 7 bases from J, the junction contained 7 bases not matched to a gene. Germline CDR1 reads SGHRS; CDR2 reads YFSETQ. The CDR3 consists of 14 residues. The DNA of the CDR3 is TGCGCCAGCAGCTTGAGCAGGGGGTTGGGTGAAGCTTTCTTT. It specifies CASSLSRGLGEAFF.

This chain connects TRBV5-1 to TRBJ2-2; 7 bases map to TRBD2. CDR3 length: 17 residues. J lost 6 bases, V lost 2 bases, and 13 bases had no gene match. Germline CDR1 SGHRS, CDR2 YFSETQ. CDR3 in amino acids: CASSLLASGWDAGELFF. Here the CDR3 DNA reads TGCGCCAGCAGCTTACTAGCGTCTGGATGGGACGCCGGGGAGCTGTTTTTT.

The chain links TRBV10-1 to TRBJ2-3; 10 positions agree with TRBD2. The V gene end was trimmed by 5 bases and the J gene end by 4 bases; junction bases not matched to a gene: 9. This CDR3 comprises 16 residues. Germline assignment: CDR1 WNHNN and CDR2 SYGVQD (reference sequence). The CDR3 here is CASSPTSGVSADTQYF. In DNA, the CDR3 is TGCGCCAGCAGTCCTACTAGCGGGGTTTCCGCAGATACGCAGTATTTT.

The chain combines TRBV7-7 with TRBJ2-2; 10 nucleotides line up with TRBD1. The CDR3 has 15 residues. Germline lookup yields CDR1 SSHAT and CDR2 FNYEAQ (reference sequence). J lost 3 bases, V lost 4 bases, and 2 bases had no gene match. The chain's CDR3 is CASSYGTGDTGELFF. CDR3 in DNA: TGTGCCAGCAGCTATGGGACAGGGGACACCGGGGAGCTGTTTTTT.

The chain couples TRBV2 to TRBJ2-5; D remains ambiguous. V was trimmed by 6 bases and J by 1 base, leaving 3 bases between them. Germline V gene lookup returns CDR1 SNHLY and CDR2 FYNNEI. The CDR3 consists of 11 residues. The CDR3 protein is CASSFQETQYF. The CDR3 coding sequence is TGTGCCAGCAGCTTCCAAGAGACCCAGTACTTC.

The rearrangement links TRBV2 to TRBJ1-1; 10 nucleotides align to TRBD1. Germline V gene sequence: CDR1 SNHLY, CDR2 FYNNEI. The CDR3 contains 16 residues. With 9 bases clipped from V and 5 bases from J, the junction kept 15 bases outside the gene matches. CDR3 in DNA: TGTGCCAGTACTCCCGACCGGACAGGGGGGAGGACTGAAGCTTTCTTT. Its translation is CASTPDRTGGRTEAFF. Combining the CDR3 with reference TRBV2 and TRBJ1-1 gives the whole variable domain EPEVTQTPSHQVTQMGQEVILRCVPISNHLYFYWYRQILGQKVEFLVSFYNNEISEKSEIFDDQFSVERPDGSNFTLKIRSTKLEDSAMYFCASTPDRTGGRTEAFFGQGTRLTVV.

Turning to this clone: The junction differs from germline at one of its ends, possibly a read error. The chain is built from TRBV4-2 and TRBJ1-4, with 10 bases fitting TRBD1. CDR1 and CDR2 (germline): LGHNA, YNFKEQ. CDR3 size: 16 residues. The CDR3 loop is CASSQDQTGGNGKLFF. The CDR3 coding sequence is TGTGCCAGCAGCCAAGATCAGACAGGGGGCAATGGAAAACTGTTTTTT.

This chain joins TRBV6-1 and TRBJ1-2; 8 nucleotides match TRBD1. Trimming cost V 0 bases and J 8 bases; bases outside gene matches: 8. CDR3 length equals 15 residues. Germline-derived CDR1 and CDR2 are MNHNS and SASEGT. The CDR3 DNA sequence: TGTGCCAGCAGTGAAGCTAAGGCAGGGGGCTACGGCTACACCTTC. It translates to CASSEAKAGGYGYTF.

This clone was found once. The gene calls are TRBV28 and TRBJ1-1; TRBD1 might be the D (5 bases). The germline CDR1 and CDR2 sequences are MDHEN and SYDVKM. The CDR3 loop spans 14 amino acids. V was cut by 0 bases and J by 2 bases, with 7 bases left in between. In DNA form, the CDR3 reads TGTGCCAGCAGTTTATGGCAGGGTAACACTGAAGCTTTCTTT. This encodes CASSLWQGNTEAFF.

The chain employs TRBV5-1 and TRBJ2-5; D call uncertain. V was cut by 4 bases and J by 4 bases, with 11 bases left in between. CDR1 and CDR2 (germline): SGHRS, YFSETQ. This CDR3 spans 13 amino acids. Written as DNA, the CDR3 is TGCGCCAGCAGCGATCCGGGTCCAGAGACCCAGTACTTC. As protein: CASSDPGPETQYF.